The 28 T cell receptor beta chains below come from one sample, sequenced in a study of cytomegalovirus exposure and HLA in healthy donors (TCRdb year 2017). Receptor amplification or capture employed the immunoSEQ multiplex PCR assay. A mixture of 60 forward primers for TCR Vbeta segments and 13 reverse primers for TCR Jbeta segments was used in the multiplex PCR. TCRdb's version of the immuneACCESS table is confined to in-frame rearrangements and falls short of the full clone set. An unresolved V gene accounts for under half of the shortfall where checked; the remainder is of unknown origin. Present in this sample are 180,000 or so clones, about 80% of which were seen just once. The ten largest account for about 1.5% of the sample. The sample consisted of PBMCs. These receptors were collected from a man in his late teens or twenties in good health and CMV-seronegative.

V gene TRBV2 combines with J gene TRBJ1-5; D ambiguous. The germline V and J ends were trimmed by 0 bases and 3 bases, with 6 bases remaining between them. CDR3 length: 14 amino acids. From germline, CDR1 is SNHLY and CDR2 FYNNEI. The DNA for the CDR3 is TGTGCCAGCAGTGAAGCCCAGTCCAATCAGCCCCAGCATTTT. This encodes CASSEAQSNQPQHF. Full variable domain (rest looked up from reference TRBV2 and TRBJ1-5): EPEVTQTPSHQVTQMGQEVILRCVPISNHLYFYWYRQILGQKVEFLVSFYNNEISEKSEIFDDQFSVERPDGSNFTLKIRSTKLEDSAMYFCASSEAQSNQPQHFGDGTRLSIL.

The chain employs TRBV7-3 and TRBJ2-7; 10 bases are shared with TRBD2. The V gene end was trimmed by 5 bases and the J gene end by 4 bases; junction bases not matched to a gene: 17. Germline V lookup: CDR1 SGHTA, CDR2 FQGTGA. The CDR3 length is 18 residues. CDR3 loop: CASSGVLKRASGSYEQYF. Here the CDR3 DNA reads TGTGCCAGCAGCGGGGTTCTCAAACGGGCTAGCGGGAGTTACGAGCAGTACTTC.

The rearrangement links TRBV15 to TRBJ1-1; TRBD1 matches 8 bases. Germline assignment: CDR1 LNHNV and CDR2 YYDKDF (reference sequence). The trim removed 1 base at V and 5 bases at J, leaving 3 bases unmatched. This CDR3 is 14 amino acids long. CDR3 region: CATSRVDRETEAFF. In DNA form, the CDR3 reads TGTGCCACCAGCAGAGTGGACAGGGAAACTGAAGCTTTCTTT.

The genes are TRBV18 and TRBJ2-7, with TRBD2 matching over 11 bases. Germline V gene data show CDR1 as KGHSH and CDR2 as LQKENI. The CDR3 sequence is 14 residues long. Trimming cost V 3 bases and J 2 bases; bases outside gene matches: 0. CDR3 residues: CASSPTSGTYEQYF. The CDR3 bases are TGTGCCAGCTCACCGACTAGCGGGACCTACGAGCAGTACTTC.

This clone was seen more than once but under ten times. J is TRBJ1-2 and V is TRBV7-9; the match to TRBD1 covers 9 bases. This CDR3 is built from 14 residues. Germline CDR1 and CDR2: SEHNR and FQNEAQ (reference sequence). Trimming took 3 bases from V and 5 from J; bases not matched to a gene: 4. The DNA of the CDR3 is TGTGCCAGCAGCTTGGAGACAGGGGGTTATGGCTACACCTTC. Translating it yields CASSLETGGYGYTF.

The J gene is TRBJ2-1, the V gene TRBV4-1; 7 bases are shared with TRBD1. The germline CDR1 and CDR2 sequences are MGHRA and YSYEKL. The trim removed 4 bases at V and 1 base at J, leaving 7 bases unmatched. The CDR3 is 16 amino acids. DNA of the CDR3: TGCGCCAGCAGCCTGATCGGGACAGTTTCCTACAATGAGCAGTTCTTC. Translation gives CASSLIGTVSYNEQFF.

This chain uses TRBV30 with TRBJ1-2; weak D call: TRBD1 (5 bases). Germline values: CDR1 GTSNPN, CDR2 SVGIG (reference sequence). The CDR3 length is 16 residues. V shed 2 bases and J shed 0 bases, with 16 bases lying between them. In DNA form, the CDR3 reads TGTGCCTGGAGTCCCCCATGGCCAGGGACTAACTATGGCTACACCTTC. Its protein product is CAWSPPWPGTNYGYTF.

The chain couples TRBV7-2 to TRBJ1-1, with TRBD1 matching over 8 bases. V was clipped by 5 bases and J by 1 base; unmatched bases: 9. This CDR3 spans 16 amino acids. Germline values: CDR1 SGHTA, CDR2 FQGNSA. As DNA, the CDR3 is TGTGCCAGCAGCCGCGGACAGGGTCGAGGGAACACTGAAGCTTTCTTT. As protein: CASSRGQGRGNTEAFF. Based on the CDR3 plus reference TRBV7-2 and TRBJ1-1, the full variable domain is GAGVSQSPSNKVTEKGKDVELRCDPISGHTALYWYRQSLGQGLEFLIYFQGNSAPDKSGLPSDRFSAERTGGSVSTLTIQRTQQEDSAVYLCASSRGQGRGNTEAFFGQGTRLTVV.

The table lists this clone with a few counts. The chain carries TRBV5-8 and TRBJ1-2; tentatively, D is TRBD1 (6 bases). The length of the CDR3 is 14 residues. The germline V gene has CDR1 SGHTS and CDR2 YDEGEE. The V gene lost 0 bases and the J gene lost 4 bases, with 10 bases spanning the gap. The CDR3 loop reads CASSLGGHLYGYTF. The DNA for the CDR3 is TGTGCCAGCAGCTTGGGGGGACACCTCTATGGCTACACCTTC.

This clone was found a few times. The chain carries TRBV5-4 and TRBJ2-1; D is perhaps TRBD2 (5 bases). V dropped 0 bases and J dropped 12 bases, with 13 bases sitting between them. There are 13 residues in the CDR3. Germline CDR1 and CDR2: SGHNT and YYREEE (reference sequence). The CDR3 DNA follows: TGTGCCAGCAGCTTGGCTCTGGGAGAGGTGCAGTTCTTC. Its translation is CASSLALGEVQFF.

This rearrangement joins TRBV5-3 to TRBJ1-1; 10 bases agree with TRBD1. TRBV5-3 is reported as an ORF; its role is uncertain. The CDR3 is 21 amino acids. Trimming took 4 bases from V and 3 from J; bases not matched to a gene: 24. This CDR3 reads CARSHRRDRGEERSADTEAFF. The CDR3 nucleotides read TGTGCCAGAAGCCACAGGAGGGACAGGGGTGAGGAACGGTCTGCGGACACTGAAGCTTTCTTT.

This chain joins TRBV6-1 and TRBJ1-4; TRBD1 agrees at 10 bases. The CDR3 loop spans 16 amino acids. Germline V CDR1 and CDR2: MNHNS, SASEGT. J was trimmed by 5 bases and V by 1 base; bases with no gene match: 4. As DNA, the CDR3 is TGTGCCAGCAGTGAAGATGCGGGACAGGGGAATGAAAAACTGTTTTTT. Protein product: CASSEDAGQGNEKLFF.

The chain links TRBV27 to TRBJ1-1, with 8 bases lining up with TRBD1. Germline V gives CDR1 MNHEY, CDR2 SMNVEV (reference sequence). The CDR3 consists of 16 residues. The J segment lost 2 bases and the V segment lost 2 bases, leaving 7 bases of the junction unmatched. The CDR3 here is CASSLVAGGLNTEAFF. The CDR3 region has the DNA TGTGCCAGCAGTTTAGTCGCAGGGGGCTTAAACACTGAAGCTTTCTTT.

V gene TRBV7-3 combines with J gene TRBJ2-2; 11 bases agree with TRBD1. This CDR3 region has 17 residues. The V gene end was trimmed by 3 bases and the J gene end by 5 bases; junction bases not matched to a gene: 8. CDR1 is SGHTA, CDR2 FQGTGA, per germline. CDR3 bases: TGTGCCAGCAGCTTGGACAGGGGGCGACTTTTAACCGGGGAGCTGTTTTTT. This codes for CASSLDRGRLLTGELFF.

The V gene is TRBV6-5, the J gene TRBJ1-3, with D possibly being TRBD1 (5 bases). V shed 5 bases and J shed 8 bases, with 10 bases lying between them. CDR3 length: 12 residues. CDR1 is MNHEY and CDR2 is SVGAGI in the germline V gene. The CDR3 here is CASSNGGYTIYF. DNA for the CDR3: TGTGCCAGCAGTAACGGGGGTTACACCATATATTTT.

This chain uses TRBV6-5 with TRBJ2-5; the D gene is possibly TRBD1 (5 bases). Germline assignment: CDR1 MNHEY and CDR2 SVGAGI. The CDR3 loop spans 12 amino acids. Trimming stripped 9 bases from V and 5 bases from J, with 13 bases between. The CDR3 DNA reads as TGTGCCAGTCGACAGAATACGGAGACCCAGTACTTC. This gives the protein CASRQNTETQYF.

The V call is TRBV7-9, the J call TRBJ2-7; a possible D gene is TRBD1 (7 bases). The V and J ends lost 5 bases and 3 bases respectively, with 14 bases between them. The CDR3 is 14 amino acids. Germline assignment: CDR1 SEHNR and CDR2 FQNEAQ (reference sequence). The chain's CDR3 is CASSRRDSYYEQYF. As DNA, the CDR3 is TGTGCCAGCAGCCGGAGGGACAGCTACTACGAGCAGTACTTC.

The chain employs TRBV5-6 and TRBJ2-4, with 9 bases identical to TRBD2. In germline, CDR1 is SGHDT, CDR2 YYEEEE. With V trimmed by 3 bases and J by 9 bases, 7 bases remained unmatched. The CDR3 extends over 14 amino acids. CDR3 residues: CASSSAGLAGIQYF. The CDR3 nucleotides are TGTGCCAGCAGCTCGGCGGGACTAGCCGGCATTCAGTACTTC. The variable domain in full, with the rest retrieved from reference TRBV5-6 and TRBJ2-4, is DAGVTQSPTHLIKTRGQQVTLRCSPKSGHDTVSWYQQALGQGPQFIFQYYEEEERQRGNFPDRFSGHQFPNYSSELNVNALLLGDSALYLCASSSAGLAGIQYFGAGTRLSVL.

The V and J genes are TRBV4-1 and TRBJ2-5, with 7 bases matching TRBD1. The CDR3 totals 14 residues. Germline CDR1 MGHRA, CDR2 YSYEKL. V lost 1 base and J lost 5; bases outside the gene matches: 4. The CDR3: CASSQATGWETQYF. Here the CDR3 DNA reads TGCGCCAGCAGCCAAGCGACAGGGTGGGAGACCCAGTACTTC.

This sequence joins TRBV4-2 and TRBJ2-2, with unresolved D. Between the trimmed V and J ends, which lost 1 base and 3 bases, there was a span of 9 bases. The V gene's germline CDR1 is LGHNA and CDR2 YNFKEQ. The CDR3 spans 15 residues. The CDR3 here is CASSQGSTDTGELFF. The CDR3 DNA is TGTGCCAGCAGCCAAGGAAGCACGGACACCGGGGAGCTGTTTTTT.

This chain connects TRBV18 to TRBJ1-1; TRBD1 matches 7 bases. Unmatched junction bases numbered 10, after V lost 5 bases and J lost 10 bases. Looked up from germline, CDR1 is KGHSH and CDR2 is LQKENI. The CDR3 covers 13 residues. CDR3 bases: TGTGCCAGCTCAAAGACAGGGACATTTGGAGCTTTCTTT. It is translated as CASSKTGTFGAFF.

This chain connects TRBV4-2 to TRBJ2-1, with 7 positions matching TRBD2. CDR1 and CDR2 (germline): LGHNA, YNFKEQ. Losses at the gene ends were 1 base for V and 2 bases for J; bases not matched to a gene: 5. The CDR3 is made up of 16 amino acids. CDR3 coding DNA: TGTGCCAGCAGCCAAGCTTTCACTAGCGCCTACAATGAGCAGTTCTTC. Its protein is CASSQAFTSAYNEQFF.

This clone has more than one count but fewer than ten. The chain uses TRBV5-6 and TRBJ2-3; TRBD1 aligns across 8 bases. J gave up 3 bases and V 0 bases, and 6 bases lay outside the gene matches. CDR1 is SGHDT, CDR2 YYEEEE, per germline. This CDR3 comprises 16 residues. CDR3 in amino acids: CASSLAMQGATDTQYF. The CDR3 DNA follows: TGTGCCAGCAGCTTGGCTATGCAGGGGGCTACAGATACGCAGTATTTT. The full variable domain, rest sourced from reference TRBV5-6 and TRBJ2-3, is DAGVTQSPTHLIKTRGQQVTLRCSPKSGHDTVSWYQQALGQGPQFIFQYYEEEERQRGNFPDRFSGHQFPNYSSELNVNALLLGDSALYLCASSLAMQGATDTQYFGPGTRLTVL.

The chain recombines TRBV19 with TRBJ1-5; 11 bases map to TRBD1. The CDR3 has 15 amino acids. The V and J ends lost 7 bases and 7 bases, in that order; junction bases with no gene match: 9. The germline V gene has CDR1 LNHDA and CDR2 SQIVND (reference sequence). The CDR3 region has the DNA TGTGCCAGTACCTACGGGACAGGGGGAAGCCAGCCCCAGCATTTT. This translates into CASTYGTGGSQPQHF.

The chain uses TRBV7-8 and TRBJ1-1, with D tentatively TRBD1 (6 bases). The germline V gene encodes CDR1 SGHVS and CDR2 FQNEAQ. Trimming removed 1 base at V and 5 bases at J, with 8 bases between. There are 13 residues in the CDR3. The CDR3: CASSLEQGTEAFF. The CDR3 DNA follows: TGTGCCAGCAGCTTAGAACAGGGAACTGAAGCTTTCTTT.

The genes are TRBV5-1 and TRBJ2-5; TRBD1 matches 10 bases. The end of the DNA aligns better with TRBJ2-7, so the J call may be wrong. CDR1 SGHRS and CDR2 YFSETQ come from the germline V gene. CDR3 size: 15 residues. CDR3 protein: CASGREGTGEREQYF. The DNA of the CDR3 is TGCGCCAGCGGTAGGGAAGGGACAGGGGAACGCGAGCAGTACTTC.

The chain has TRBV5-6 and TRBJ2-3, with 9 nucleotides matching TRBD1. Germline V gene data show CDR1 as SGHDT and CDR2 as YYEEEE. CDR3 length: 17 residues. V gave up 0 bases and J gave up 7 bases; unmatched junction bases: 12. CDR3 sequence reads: CASSLAPGTGTRNTQYF. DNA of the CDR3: TGTGCCAGCAGCTTGGCCCCCGGGACAGGGACGCGGAATACGCAGTATTTT.

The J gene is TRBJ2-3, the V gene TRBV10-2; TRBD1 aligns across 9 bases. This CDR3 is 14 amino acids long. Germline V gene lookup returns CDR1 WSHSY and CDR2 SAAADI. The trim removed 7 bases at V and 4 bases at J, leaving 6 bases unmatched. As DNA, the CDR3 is TGCGCCAGCACGGGACAGGGCGGCCCAGATACGCAGTATTTT. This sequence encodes CASTGQGGPDTQYF.